This T cell receptor (beta chain) was identified during a study of cytomegalovirus exposure and HLA in healthy donors. Overall study results and limits: Cytomegalovirus association was listed for 170 or so TCR beta chains.

Germline V CDR1 and CDR2: SNHLY, FYNNEI. The V and J ends lost 5 bases and 10 bases, in that order; junction bases with no gene match: 11. The CDR3 loop spans 15 amino acids. The PCR had 60 Vbeta and 13 Jbeta primers. Method: immunoSEQ multiplex PCR; TCRdb's copy keeps in-frame clones and lacks some. Of around 69,000 clones listed, roughly two thirds were seen once; the top ten hold less than 9%. A word on this clone: What it recognizes is unknown.

The sample comprised PBMCs. The receptor was isolated from a man between 35 and 55 years old in good health and CMV-seropositive. The chain employs TRBV2 and TRBJ1-4; 9 positions agree with TRBD1. Here the CDR3 reads CASSYVTGGEGKLFF. The CDR3 region has the DNA TGTGCCAGCAGTTACGTGACAGGGGGAGAAGGAAAACTGTTTTTT.